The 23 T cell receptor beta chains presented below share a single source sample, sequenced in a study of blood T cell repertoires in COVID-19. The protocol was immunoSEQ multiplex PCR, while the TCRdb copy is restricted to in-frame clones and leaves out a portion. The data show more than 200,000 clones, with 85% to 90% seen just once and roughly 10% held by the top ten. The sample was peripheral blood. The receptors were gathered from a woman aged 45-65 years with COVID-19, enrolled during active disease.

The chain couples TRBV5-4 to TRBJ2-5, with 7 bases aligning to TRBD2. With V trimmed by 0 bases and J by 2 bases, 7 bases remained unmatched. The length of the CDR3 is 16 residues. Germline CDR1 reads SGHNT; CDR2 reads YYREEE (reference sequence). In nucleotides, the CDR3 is TGTGCCAGCAGCTTGGGCGGGGGAAGAAGGCAAGAGACCCAGTACTTC. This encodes CASSLGGGRRQETQYF. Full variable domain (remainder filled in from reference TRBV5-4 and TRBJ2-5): ETGVTQSPTHLIKTRGQQVTLRCSSQSGHNTVSWYQQALGQGPQFIFQYYREEENGRGNFPPRFSGLQFPNYSSELNVNALELDDSALYLCASSLGGGRRQETQYFGPGTRLLVL.

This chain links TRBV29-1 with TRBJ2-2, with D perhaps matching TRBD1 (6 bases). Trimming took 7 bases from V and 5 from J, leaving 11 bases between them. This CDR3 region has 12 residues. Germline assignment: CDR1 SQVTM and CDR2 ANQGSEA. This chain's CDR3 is CSGSRGTGELFF. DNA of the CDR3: TGCAGCGGATCCAGGGGAACCGGGGAGCTGTTTTTT.

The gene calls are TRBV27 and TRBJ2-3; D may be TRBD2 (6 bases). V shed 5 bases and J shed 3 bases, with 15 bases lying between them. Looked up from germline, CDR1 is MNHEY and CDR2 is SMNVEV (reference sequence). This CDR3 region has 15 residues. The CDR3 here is CASSLSSVKTDTQYF. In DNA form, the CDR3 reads TGTGCCAGCAGTCTCTCTAGCGTCAAGACAGATACGCAGTATTTT.

The DNA of the CDR3 is TGTGCCAGTAGGCGGGACAGGGGGAGCGATACGCAGTATTTT. It specifies CASRRDRGSDTQYF. This chain links TRBV19 with TRBJ2-3, with 11 bases that match TRBD1. Germline lookup yields CDR1 LNHDA and CDR2 SQIVND (reference sequence). The CDR3 is 14 residues long. The ends lost 6 bases at V and 6 bases at J; junction bases unmatched: 5.

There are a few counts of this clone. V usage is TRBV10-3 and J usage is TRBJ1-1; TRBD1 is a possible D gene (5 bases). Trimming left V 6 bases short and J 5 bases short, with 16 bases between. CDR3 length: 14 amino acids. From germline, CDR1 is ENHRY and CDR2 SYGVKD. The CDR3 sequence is CAISKKGEETEAFF. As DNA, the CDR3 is TGTGCCATCAGCAAGAAAGGGGAGGAGACTGAAGCTTTCTTT.

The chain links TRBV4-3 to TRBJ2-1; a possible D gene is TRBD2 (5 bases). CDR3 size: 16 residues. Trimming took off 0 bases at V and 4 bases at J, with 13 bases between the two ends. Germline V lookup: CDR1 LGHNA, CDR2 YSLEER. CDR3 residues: CASSQDITTGYNEQFF. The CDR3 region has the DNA TGCGCCAGCAGCCAAGATATAACTACGGGGTACAATGAGCAGTTCTTC.

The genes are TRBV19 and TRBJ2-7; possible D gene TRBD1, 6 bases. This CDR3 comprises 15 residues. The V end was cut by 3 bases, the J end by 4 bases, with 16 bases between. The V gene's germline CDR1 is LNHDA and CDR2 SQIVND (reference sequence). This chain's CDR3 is CASSIQGQVGYEQYF. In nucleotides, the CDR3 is TGTGCCAGTAGTATCCAGGGGCAAGTCGGGTACGAGCAGTACTTC.

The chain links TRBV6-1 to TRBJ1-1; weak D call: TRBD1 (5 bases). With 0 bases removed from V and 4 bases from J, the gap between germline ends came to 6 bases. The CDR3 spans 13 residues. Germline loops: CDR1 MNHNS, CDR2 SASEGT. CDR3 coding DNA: TGTGCCAGCAGTGAAGCCAGGGCCACTGAAGCTTTCTTT. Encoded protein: CASSEARATEAFF.

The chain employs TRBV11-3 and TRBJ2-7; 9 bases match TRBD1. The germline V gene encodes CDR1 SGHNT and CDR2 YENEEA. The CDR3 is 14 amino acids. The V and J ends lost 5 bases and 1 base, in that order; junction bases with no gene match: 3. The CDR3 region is CASSAGTGSYEQYF. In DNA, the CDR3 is TGTGCCAGCAGCGCCGGGACAGGGTCCTACGAGCAGTACTTC.

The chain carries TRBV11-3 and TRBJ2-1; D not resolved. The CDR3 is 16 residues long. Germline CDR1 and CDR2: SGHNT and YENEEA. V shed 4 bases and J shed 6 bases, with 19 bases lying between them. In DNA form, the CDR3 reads TGTGCCAGCAGCTATGAGTCCCGACTCGACGCCAATGAGCAGTTCTTC. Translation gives CASSYESRLDANEQFF.

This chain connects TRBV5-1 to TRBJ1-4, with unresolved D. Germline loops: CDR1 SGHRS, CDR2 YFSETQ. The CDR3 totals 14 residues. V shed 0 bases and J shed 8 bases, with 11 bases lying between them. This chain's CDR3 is CASSLATSGEKLFF. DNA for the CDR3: TGCGCCAGCAGCTTGGCCACCTCGGGGGAAAAACTGTTTTTT.

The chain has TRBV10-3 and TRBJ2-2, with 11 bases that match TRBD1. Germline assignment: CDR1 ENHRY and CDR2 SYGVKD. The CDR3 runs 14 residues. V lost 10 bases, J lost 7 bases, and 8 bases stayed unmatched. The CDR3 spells CATARDRGVGELFF. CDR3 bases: TGTGCCACCGCCCGGGACAGGGGGGTCGGGGAGCTGTTTTTT.

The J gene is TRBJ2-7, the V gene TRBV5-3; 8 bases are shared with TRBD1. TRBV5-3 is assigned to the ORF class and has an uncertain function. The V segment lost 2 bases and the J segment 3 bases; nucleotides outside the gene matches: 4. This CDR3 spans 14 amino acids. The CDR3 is CARSFRGRLYEQYV. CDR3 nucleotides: TGTGCCAGAAGCTTCAGGGGGCGACTCTACGAGCAGTACGTC.

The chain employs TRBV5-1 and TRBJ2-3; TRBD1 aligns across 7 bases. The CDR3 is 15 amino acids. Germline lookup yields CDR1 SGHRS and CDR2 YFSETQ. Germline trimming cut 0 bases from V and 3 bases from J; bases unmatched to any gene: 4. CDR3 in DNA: TGCGCCAGCAGCTTGGAGGGGGCGCGTACAGATACGCAGTATTTT. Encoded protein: CASSLEGARTDTQYF.

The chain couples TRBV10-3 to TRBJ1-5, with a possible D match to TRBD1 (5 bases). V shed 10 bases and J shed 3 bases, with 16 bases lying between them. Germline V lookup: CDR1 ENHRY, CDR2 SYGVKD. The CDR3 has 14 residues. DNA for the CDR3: TGTGCCAACCCGCAGAGGGGACTCAATCAGCCCCAGCATTTT. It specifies CANPQRGLNQPQHF.

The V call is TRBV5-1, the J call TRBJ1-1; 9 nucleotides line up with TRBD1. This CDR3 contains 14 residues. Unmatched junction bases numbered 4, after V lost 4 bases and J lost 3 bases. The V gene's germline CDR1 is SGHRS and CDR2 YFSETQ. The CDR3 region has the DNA TGCGCCAGCAGCGTGACAGGGGGGGACACTGAAGCTTTCTTT. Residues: CASSVTGGDTEAFF.

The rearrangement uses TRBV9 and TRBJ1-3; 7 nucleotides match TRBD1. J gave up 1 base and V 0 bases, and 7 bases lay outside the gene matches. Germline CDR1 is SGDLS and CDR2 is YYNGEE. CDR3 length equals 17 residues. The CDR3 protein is CASSVDPTGRSGNTIYF. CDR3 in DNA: TGTGCCAGCAGCGTAGACCCGACAGGGCGGTCTGGAAACACCATATATTTT.

In DNA, the CDR3 is TGTGCCAGCAGAAGGGGCGTATTTACTAACTATGGCTACACCTTC. Residues: CASRRGVFTNYGYTF. The J gene is TRBJ1-2, the V gene TRBV2; possible D gene TRBD1, 5 bases. Trimming removed 6 bases from V and 0 bases from J, with 14 bases in between. The germline gives CDR1 SNHLY, CDR2 FYNNEI. The CDR3 loop spans 15 amino acids.

The CDR3 bases are TGTGCCAGCAGTTCCGGGACAGGGGGTCTCCTTAGCAATCAGCCCCAGCATTTT. This encodes CASSSGTGGLLSNQPQHF. The chain combines TRBV28 with TRBJ1-5, with TRBD1 matching 11 bases. The J segment lost 0 bases and the V segment lost 4 bases, leaving 8 bases of the junction unmatched. This CDR3 has 18 amino acids. From germline, CDR1 is MDHEN and CDR2 SYDVKM.

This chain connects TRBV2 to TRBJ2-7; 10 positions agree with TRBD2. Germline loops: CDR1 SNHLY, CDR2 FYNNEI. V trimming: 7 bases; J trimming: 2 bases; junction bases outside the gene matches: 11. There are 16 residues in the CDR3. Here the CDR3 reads CASTDPSGGKPYEQYF. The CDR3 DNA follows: TGTGCCAGCACCGACCCTAGCGGGGGAAAACCCTACGAGCAGTACTTC.

CDR3 nucleotide sequence: TGTGCCAGCAGTTACCAGACAGTCTCTGGGGCCAACGTCCTGACTTTC. This gives the protein CASSYQTVSGANVLTF. V gene TRBV6-5 combines with J gene TRBJ2-6, with a weak D call TRBD1 (5 bases). The ends were cut back, 2 bases at V and 0 bases at J, with 8 bases in the middle. Germline V gene lookup returns CDR1 MNHEY and CDR2 SVGAGI. CDR3 length: 16 amino acids.

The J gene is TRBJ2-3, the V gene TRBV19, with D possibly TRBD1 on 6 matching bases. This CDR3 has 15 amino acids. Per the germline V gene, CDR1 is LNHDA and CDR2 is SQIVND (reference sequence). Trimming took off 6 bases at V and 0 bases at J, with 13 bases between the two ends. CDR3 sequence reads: CASRGAAPSTDTQYF. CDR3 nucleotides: TGTGCCAGTAGGGGGGCAGCCCCCAGCACAGATACGCAGTATTTT. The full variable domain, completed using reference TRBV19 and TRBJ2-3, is DGGITQSPKYLFRKEGQNVTLSCEQNLNHDAMYWYRQDPGQGLRLIYYSQIVNDFQKGDIAEGYSVSREKKESFPLTVTSAQKNPTAFYLCASRGAAPSTDTQYFGPGTRLTVL.

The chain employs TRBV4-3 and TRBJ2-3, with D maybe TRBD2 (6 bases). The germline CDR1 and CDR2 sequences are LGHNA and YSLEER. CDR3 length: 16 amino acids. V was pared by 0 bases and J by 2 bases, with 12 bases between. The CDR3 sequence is CASSQDGGTFTDTQYF. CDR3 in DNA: TGCGCCAGCAGCCAAGACGGCGGGACGTTCACAGATACGCAGTATTTT.